A selection of T cell receptor beta chains follows, all from one sample in a study of graft-versus-host responses after intestinal transplantation. For these receptors, no antigen is known. The table came from immunoSEQ multiplex PCR; TCRdb's copy has only in-frame clones and leaves some out. Of some 97,000 clones listed, more than 75% are singletons. Sequenced material: unstimulated CD4+ T cells sorted from spleen or lymph node cells, taken before transplant. Source of these receptors: a human donor who was the organ donor for an intestinal transplant. Each CDR3 is given with its conserved first and last residue. A D gene is named only where the DNA matches it firmly. Clone size is given for some rows only: seen once, a few or many times, or a class if the clone is expanded.

. TRBJ2-3 TRBV2 few CASADSAVTDTQYF TGTGCCAGCGCGGACAGCGCGGTAACAGATACGCAGTATTTT
TRBD1 TRBJ2-2 TRBV30 . CSTGTGAGGELFF TGTTCTACTGGGACAGGGGCTGGCGGGGAGCTGTTTTTT
. TRBJ2-5 TRBV15 . CATSRGGTEGTETQYF TGTGCCACCAGCAGAGGTGGGACCGAAGGGACGGAGACCCAGTACTTC
. TRBJ2-7 TRBV28 once CASSPGPSYEQYF TGTGCCAGCAGTCCCGGGCCCTCCTACGAGCAGTACTTC
TRBD1 TRBJ1-1 TRBV6-1 . CASSTGGLTEAFF TGTGCCAGCAGTACAGGGGGACTCACTGAAGCTTTCTTT
. TRBJ2-3 TRBV18 . CASSPRSTGRSTDTQYF TGTGCCAGCTCACCACGTTCGACAGGAAGAAGCACAGATACGCAGTATTTT
TRBD2 TRBJ2-7 TRBV27 . CASSLWFGGGAKEQYF TGTGCCAGCAGTTTATGGTTCGGCGGGGGGGCGAAAGAGCAGTACTTC
TRBD1 TRBJ2-7 TRBV4-2 . CASSQDQGAVYEQYF TGTGCCAGCAGCCAAGATCAGGGGGCTGTCTACGAGCAGTACTTC
. TRBJ2-5 TRBV30 . CAWSRGSRGQETQYF TGTGCCTGGAGTCGTGGGAGTCGAGGGCAAGAGACCCAGTACTTC
. TRBJ1-2 TRBV7-9 . CASTEGYGYTF TGTGCCAGCACCGAGGGCTATGGCTACACCTTC
. TRBJ2-2 TRBV28 . CASNLLSGAGELFF TGTGCCAGCAACCTACTATCAGGGGCCGGGGAGCTGTTTTTT
TRBD2 TRBJ2-1 TRBV2 . CASRLAVQFF TGTGCCAGCAGACTAGCGGTGCAGTTCTTC
TRBD1 TRBJ1-5 TRBV28 . CASSLRQGSNQPQHF TGTGCCAGCAGTTTAAGACAGGGGAGCAATCAGCCCCAGCATTTT
TRBD2 TRBJ2-1 TRBV7-2 . CASSLQRGGRNEQFF TGTGCCAGCAGCCTCCAGCGGGGGGGCCGCAATGAGCAGTTCTTC
. TRBJ1-1 TRBV19 . CASSGGRPLAFF TGTGCCAGTAGTGGAGGGCGACCGTTGGCTTTCTTT
TRBD1 TRBJ1-5 TRBV6-1 . CASRGQGSQPQHF TGTGCCAGCAGGGGACAGGGGAGTCAGCCCCAGCATTTT
. TRBJ2-7 TRBV30 . CAWGRSYEQYF TGTGCCTGGGGCAGAAGCTACGAGCAGTACTTC
TRBD1 TRBJ1-6 TRBV18 . CASSRGTGRTSPLHF TGTGCCAGCTCACGCGGGACAGGGAGGACTTCACCCCTCCACTTT
. TRBJ2-7 TRBV7-2 . CASSTSDGATYEQYF .
TRBD1 TRBJ2-7 TRBV27 . CASSRTGGYEQYF TGTGCCAGCAGTCGTACAGGGGGCTACGAGCAGTACTTC
. TRBJ1-6 TRBV19 once CASSIAGRYNSPLHF TGTGCCAGTAGTATAGCTGGCAGGTATAATTCACCCCTCCACTTT
TRBD1 TRBJ2-1 TRBV10-3 . CATFSGQVSYNEQFF TGTGCCACCTTTTCCGGACAGGTATCCTACAATGAGCAGTTCTTC
TRBD1 TRBJ1-2 TRBV30 . CAWSNNPDRVDGYTF TGTGCCTGGAGTAACAACCCCGACAGGGTAGACGGCTACACCTTC
. TRBJ2-7 TRBV6-1 . CASSGELFYEQYF TGTGCCAGCAGTGGGGAGCTCTTTTACGAGCAGTACTTC
. TRBJ2-6 TRBV30 once CAWTGSGANVLTF TGTGCCTGGACCGGCTCTGGGGCCAACGTCCTGACTTTC
. TRBJ1-1 TRBV5-1 . CASSSFGGKNTEAFF TGCGCCAGCAGCTCCTTTGGGGGAAAGAACACTGAAGCTTTCTTT
TRBD1 TRBJ1-5 TRBV15 . CATSRGGTGGYQPQHF TGTGCCACCAGCAGAGGTGGGACAGGGGGCTATCAGCCCCAGCATTTT
TRBD1 TRBJ1-6 TRBV19 . CASSIDRQGVGNSPLHF TGTGCCAGTAGTATAGACCGACAGGGGGTTGGTAATTCACCCCTCCACTTT
. TRBJ1-2 TRBV6-5 . CASSYQNTGTTYGYTF TGTGCCAGCAGTTACCAGAATACCGGGACAACTTATGGCTACACCTTC
TRBD1 TRBJ1-5 TRBV19 . CASSSPTGTILTDQPQHF TGTGCCAGTAGTTCACCGACAGGGACGATTTTAACGGATCAGCCCCAGCATTTT
. TRBJ1-1 TRBV19 . CASSKAWTEAFF TGTGCCAGTAGTAAGGCGTGGACTGAAGCTTTCTTT
. TRBJ1-3 TRBV27 . CASSSRGRDSGNTIYF TGTGCCAGCAGCTCCAGAGGTCGCGACTCTGGAAACACCATATATTTT
TRBD1 TRBJ2-7 TRBV30 . CALNPGQGYEQYF TGTGCCTTAAATCCGGGACAGGGCTACGAGCAGTACTTC
. TRBJ1-2 TRBV5-5 . CASSFNYGYTF TGTGCCAGCAGCTTCAACTATGGCTACACCTTC
. TRBJ2-3 TRBV11-2 . CASSLDHGSPWPSGTDTQYF TGTGCCAGCAGCTTAGACCACGGCAGCCCCTGGCCTAGCGGCACAGATACGCAGTATTTT
. TRBJ2-5 TRBV6-5 . CASSGGETQYF TGTGCCAGCAGCGGGGGAGAGACCCAGTACTTC
TRBD1 TRBJ2-7 TRBV19 . CASSMTGGTYEQYF TGTGCCAGTAGTATGACAGGGGGCACCTACGAGCAGTACTTC
TRBD2 TRBJ2-7 TRBV5-1 . CASSGRDYAYEQYF TGCGCCAGCAGCGGCCGGGACTATGCCTACGAGCAGTACTTC
. TRBJ1-1 TRBV6-5 . CASSYWQGFTEAFF TGTGCCAGCAGTTACTGGCAGGGATTCACTGAAGCTTTCTTT
. TRBJ1-6 TRBV19 . CASNRHANSPLHF TGTGCCAGTAACCGACACGCTAATTCACCCCTCCACTTT
. TRBJ2-2 TRBV30 . CAWSVPRLNGELFF TGTGCCTGGAGTGTACCCCGTCTAAACGGGGAGCTGTTTTTT
TRBD2 TRBJ2-5 TRBV30 . CASSGGVKETQYF TGTGCGTCTAGCGGGGGGGTTAAAGAGACCCAGTACTTC
. TRBJ1-4 TRBV4-1 once CASSQGRVEANEKLFF TGCGCCAGCAGCCAAGGCCGGGTTGAGGCTAATGAAAAACTGTTTTTT
. TRBJ2-7 TRBV18 . CASSPGETSSYEQYF TGTGCCAGCTCACCAGGGGAGACCTCCTCCTACGAGCAGTACTTC